Reported below is one T cell receptor beta chain. This entry belongs to a study of blood T cell repertoires in COVID-19. Across the study: Whether acute or convalescent, the COVID-19 samples came from the United States, Italy and Spain. From T cells, B-cell-depleted T cells, or PBMCs came the material, which was cDNA or gDNA.

Per the authors' pipeline: Nucleated cell number was recorded as an estimate derived from reference gene primer amplification. Sequencing was performed with immunoSEQ multiplex PCR; in TCRdb, only in-frame clones are kept and a portion is missing. From that table come the V and J calls and clone size; the DNA was used to work out D and trimming. The sample records 150,000 or so clones, less than 85% being singletons. CDR1 is LNHDA, CDR2 SQIVND, per germline (reference sequence). V was shortened by 3 bases and J by 9 bases, with 12 bases between the two germline ends. The CDR3 is 13 residues long. Sequences were obtained from peripheral blood. The sequence was obtained from a human donor with acute or convalescent COVID-19. The donor label of this sample is uncertain. The rearrangement links TRBV19 to TRBJ2-1; no clear D gene. Here the CDR3 DNA reads TGTGCCAGTAGTATTCCTAGATTTGGTGAGCAGTTCTTC. Translating it yields CASSIPRFGEQFF. The entire variable domain, with the rest obtained from reference TRBV19 and TRBJ2-1, is as follows: DGGITQSPKYLFRKEGQNVTLSCEQNLNHDAMYWYRQDPGQGLRLIYYSQIVNDFQKGDIAEGYSVSREKKESFPLTVTSAQKNPTAFYLCASSIPRFGEQFFGPGTRLTVL.